The 12 T cell receptor beta chains below all came from one sample that was sequenced in a study of control samples from healthy donors and cancer patients. Repertoires were generated with immunoSEQ multiplex PCR, while TCRdb's copy carries only in-frame clones and drops some. The sample lists 150,000 to 200,000 clones, about 91% occurring once. Sequenced material: blood. The receptors originated from a middle-aged woman in good health.

This clone has only one observation. This chain connects TRBV5-4 to TRBJ2-6; TRBD1 matches 8 bases. The CDR3 extends over 16 amino acids. J was trimmed by 3 bases and V by 3 bases; bases with no gene match: 5. Looked up from germline, CDR1 is SGHNT and CDR2 is YYREEE (reference sequence). The CDR3 protein is CASSSQGASGANVLTF. As DNA, the CDR3 is TGTGCCAGCAGCTCGCAGGGGGCTAGTGGGGCCAACGTCCTGACTTTC.

J is TRBJ2-3 and V is TRBV11-2; D unresolved. Germline-derived CDR1 and CDR2 are SGHAT and FQNNGV. Trimming removed 1 base from V and 5 bases from J, with 7 bases in between. The CDR3 sequence is 13 residues long. CDR3: CASSLGGKDTQYF. CDR3 coding DNA: TGTGCCAGCAGCTTAGGGGGAAAAGATACGCAGTATTTT.

The chain has TRBV3-1 (or the pseudogene TRBV3-2) and TRBJ1-2; a possible D gene is TRBD1 (5 bases). The ends were cut back, 4 bases at V and 0 bases at J, with 12 bases in the middle. The CDR3 is 15 residues long. From germline, CDR1 is LGHDT and CDR2 YNNKEL (reference sequence). This chain's CDR3 is CASSLHLQANYGYTF. CDR3 DNA sequence: TGTGCCAGCAGCCTTCATTTACAGGCTAACTATGGCTACACCTTC.

The V and J genes are TRBV5-1 and TRBJ1-1; no definite D call. Trimming took 5 bases from V and 0 from J, leaving 8 bases between them. Looked up from germline, CDR1 is SGHRS and CDR2 is YFSETQ. This CDR3 has 13 amino acids. The CDR3 sequence: CASRPTLNTEAFF. In nucleotides, the CDR3 is TGCGCCAGCAGACCAACCCTGAACACTGAAGCTTTCTTT.

This clone was seen only once. The chain combines TRBV6-1 with TRBJ1-1; D possibly corresponds to TRBD1 (5 bases). The CDR3 loop spans 15 amino acids. V was pared by 2 bases and J by 2 bases, with 12 bases between. Germline CDR1 MNHNS, CDR2 SASEGT. CDR3 loop: CASSEPGVLNTEAFF. In nucleotides, the CDR3 is TGTGCCAGCAGTGAACCGGGGGTACTCAACACTGAAGCTTTCTTT.

V usage is TRBV10-1 and J usage is TRBJ1-4; D ambiguous. This CDR3 is 14 amino acids long. With 3 bases removed from V and 8 bases from J, the gap between germline ends came to 13 bases. Germline V gene sequence: CDR1 WNHNN, CDR2 SYGVQD (reference sequence). CDR3 amino acids: CASSDPGIGEKLFF. The CDR3 DNA is TGCGCCAGCAGTGATCCCGGGATTGGAGAAAAACTGTTTTTT.

This clone came up once. A read error may be the cause here, since a much bigger clone is one base away. The V and J genes are TRBV6-1 and TRBJ2-3, with TRBD2 matching over 9 bases. Trimming at V came to 2 bases and at J to 1 base, leaving 1 base not matched to a gene. The CDR3 runs to 15 residues. The germline V gene encodes CDR1 MNHNS and CDR2 SASEGT. CDR3 nucleotides: TGTGCCAGCAGTGAACAGCGGGGGGGCACAGATACGCAGTATTTT. This codes for CASSEQRGGTDTQYF.

J is TRBJ1-2 and V is TRBV6-5; D is unresolved. Germline CDR1 reads MNHEY; CDR2 reads SVGAGI. Trimming took off 0 bases at V and 6 bases at J, with 17 bases between the two ends. The CDR3 consists of 16 residues. The CDR3 coding sequence is TGTGCCAGCAGTTACTCGCGGCAGGTCGGGCTGGATGGCTACACCTTC. It specifies CASSYSRQVGLDGYTF.

This sequence joins TRBV2 and TRBJ1-6, with 7 bases that match TRBD1. J gave up 9 bases and V 4 bases, and 9 bases lay outside the gene matches. CDR3 length: 15 residues. Germline CDR1 SNHLY, CDR2 FYNNEI. The CDR3 DNA reads TGTGCCAGCAGTGTCAACAGGGGTTTGGGTTCACCCCTCCACTTT. This sequence encodes CASSVNRGLGSPLHF.

The genes are TRBV6-5 and TRBJ1-1, with 7 bases identical to TRBD1. This CDR3 has 15 amino acids. Germline trimming cut 4 bases from V and 5 bases from J; bases unmatched to any gene: 10. The germline V gene has CDR1 MNHEY and CDR2 SVGAGI. The CDR3 nucleotides read TGTGCCAGCAGTTCCCCGGGACAGTTGAGGACTGAAGCTTTCTTT. Protein product: CASSSPGQLRTEAFF.

This rearrangement joins TRBV11-2 to TRBJ2-5; D not resolved. Trimming left V 1 base short and J 7 bases short, with 10 bases between. CDR3 length: 13 amino acids. The V gene's germline CDR1 is SGHAT and CDR2 FQNNGV. This chain's CDR3 is CASSLGFLGTQYF. The CDR3 DNA follows: TGTGCCAGCAGCTTAGGGTTTTTGGGGACCCAGTACTTC.

The genes are TRBV11-2 and TRBJ1-4, with 11 bases aligning to TRBD1. Trimming at V came to 5 bases and at J to 4 bases, leaving 3 bases not matched to a gene. The CDR3 is 15 amino acids. The germline CDR1 and CDR2 sequences are SGHAT and FQNNGV. CDR3 in amino acids: CASSRGTGGNEKLFF. CDR3 DNA: TGTGCCAGCAGCCGAGGGACAGGGGGTAATGAAAAACTGTTTTTT. Based on the CDR3 plus reference TRBV11-2 and TRBJ1-4, the full variable domain is EAGVAQSPRYKIIEKRQSVAFWCNPISGHATLYWYQQILGQGPKLLIQFQNNGVVDDSQLPKDRFSAERLKGVDSTLKIQPAKLEDSAVYLCASSRGTGGNEKLFFGSGTQLSVL.